This TCR beta chain was documented in a study of response to subunit inactivated influenza vaccine. Findings and caveats of the study: Authors suggested few new T cells are recruited by each seasonal influenza vaccination.

Germline V gene data show CDR1 as MNHEY and CDR2 as SMNVEV (reference sequence). Trimming took 11 bases from V and 5 from J, leaving 12 bases between them. This CDR3 comprises 11 residues. A few counts support this clonotype. Its antigen remains unknown. TCRdb re-called the RT-PCR reads with MiXCR, one entry per CDR3 protein. The sample lists about 500,000 distinct CDR3 sequences, approximately 15% seen once, with around 3% in the top ten. The TCR was taken from a man between 50 and 69 years old who received an inactivated influenza vaccine. The sequenced sample was CD4+ T cells sorted from PBMCs, obtained 23 to 25 months after vaccination. V and J are TRBV27 and TRBJ1-1; D gene ambiguous. DNA of the CDR3: TGTGCCCCCAAAGGGAAGACTGAAGCTTTCTTT. As protein: CAPKGKTEAFF.